These 20 T cell receptor beta chains share one sample of origin, sequenced in a study of cytotoxic CD8 clonotypes in ibrutinib-treated CLL. Using immunoSEQ multiplex PCR, the repertoire was profiled, and TCRdb retains in-frame clones only, with some absent. The repertoire has a few hundred thousand clones, roughly 74% of them found once; the top ten carry about 16%. Sequenced here: PBMCs, sampled after 24 months of ibrutinib treatment. Receptors were obtained from a human donor with chronic lymphocytic leukemia.

This sequence joins TRBV30 and TRBJ1-3; maybe TRBD1 (5 bases). Germline loops: CDR1 GTSNPN, CDR2 SVGIG (reference sequence). The CDR3 consists of 14 residues. V was trimmed by 1 base and J by 0 bases, leaving 7 bases between them. CDR3 coding DNA: TGTGCCTGGAGTGCCGGACACTCTGGAAACACCATATATTTT. As protein: CAWSAGHSGNTIYF.

This clone was detected only a few times. Different DNA sequences within this sample yield the same CDR3. The rearrangement links TRBV27 to TRBJ1-5; tentatively, D is TRBD1 (5 bases). Germline CDR1 is MNHEY and CDR2 is SMNVEV (reference sequence). This CDR3 region has 13 residues. V lost 2 bases, J lost 6 bases, and 8 bases lay in between. The CDR3: CASSLGGGQPQHF. CDR3 nucleotide sequence: TGTGCCAGCAGTTTAGGGGGGGGTCAGCCCCAGCATTTT.

The V call is TRBV11-3, the J call TRBJ2-2; weak D call: TRBD1 (5 bases). Per the germline V gene, CDR1 is SGHNT and CDR2 is YENEEA. This CDR3 region has 14 residues. V was pared by 6 bases and J by 3 bases, with 11 bases between. Here the CDR3 DNA reads TGTGCCAGCAGGTCGAGCAGGGACACCGGGGAGCTGTTTTTT. It yields the protein CASRSSRDTGELFF.

For this clone: This may be a read error: a much more frequent sequence differs by one nucleotide. V usage is TRBV7-6 and J usage is TRBJ1-1; TRBD1 is a possible D gene (6 bases). The ends were cut back, 5 bases at V and 1 base at J, with 8 bases in the middle. There are 13 residues in the CDR3. Germline V gene lookup returns CDR1 SGHVS and CDR2 FNYEAQ. The CDR3 reads CASSPQGNTEAFF. In DNA form, the CDR3 reads TGTGCCAGCAGCCCACAGGGGAACACTGAAGCTTTCTTT. Full variable domain (missing parts from reference TRBV7-6 and TRBJ1-1): GAGVSQSPRYKVTKRGQDVALRCDPISGHVSLYWYRQALGQGPEFLTYFNYEAQQDKSGLPNDRFSAERPEGSISTLTIQRTEQRDSAMYRCASSPQGNTEAFFGQGTRLTVV.

The V and J genes are TRBV27 and TRBJ1-5; no reliable D call. The ends were cut back, 4 bases at V and 2 bases at J, with 21 bases in the middle. The CDR3 runs 18 residues. The germline gives CDR1 MNHEY, CDR2 SMNVEV (reference sequence). The CDR3 DNA reads as TGTGCCAGCAGTTCCGCCCCCCCCGGGCCGCGGGGCAATCAGCCCCAGCATTTT. Protein: CASSSAPPGPRGNQPQHF.

The V and J genes are TRBV5-1 and TRBJ2-5; 7 nucleotides align to TRBD1. This CDR3 spans 16 amino acids. V lost 4 bases and J lost 4; bases outside the gene matches: 13. Germline assignment: CDR1 SGHRS and CDR2 YFSETQ. This CDR3 is CASSLNQGEVGETQYF. The DNA of the CDR3 is TGCGCCAGCAGCCTGAATCAGGGGGAAGTTGGAGAGACCCAGTACTTC. The full variable domain, with the rest looked up from reference TRBV5-1 and TRBJ2-5, is KAGVTQTPRYLIKTRGQQVTLSCSPISGHRSVSWYQQTPGQGLQFLFEYFSETQRNKGNFPGRFSGRQFSNSRSEMNVSTLELGDSALYLCASSLNQGEVGETQYFGPGTRLLVL.

Only a few counts were recorded for this clone. The V gene is TRBV5-4, the J gene TRBJ2-3, with D unresolved. The V and J ends lost 0 bases and 2 bases respectively, with 1 base between them. The CDR3 is 12 amino acids. Per the germline V gene, CDR1 is SGHNT and CDR2 is YYREEE (reference sequence). CDR3 residues: CASSLDTDTQYF. As DNA, the CDR3 is TGTGCCAGCAGCTTGGACACAGATACGCAGTATTTT.

This clone showed up just a few times. The V call is TRBV11-2, the J call TRBJ2-4; 7 bases map to TRBD1. CDR3 length: 15 residues. Germline lookup yields CDR1 SGHAT and CDR2 FQNNGV. V shed 5 bases, J shed 7 bases, and the junction held 11 bases outside the gene matches. The CDR3 nucleotides read TGTGCCAGCAGCCAGGTGTGGGGCAGGGGGAACATTCAGTACTTC. Residues: CASSQVWGRGNIQYF.

This chain links TRBV5-1 with TRBJ1-2; no definite D call. V was clipped by 4 bases and J by 3 bases, with 7 bases between them. The CDR3 is 12 residues long. CDR1 and CDR2 (germline): SGHRS, YFSETQ. The CDR3 is CASSVPYYGYTF. For the CDR3, the DNA is TGCGCCAGCAGCGTCCCTTACTATGGCTACACCTTC.

The CDR3 DNA sequence: TGTGCCAGCTCGCTCCCCCATCAAGAGACCCAGTACTTC. Its protein is CASSLPHQETQYF. The rearrangement uses TRBV18 and TRBJ2-5, with D hard to call. The CDR3 spans 13 residues. CDR1 is KGHSH and CDR2 is LQKENI in the germline V gene. The V gene lost 6 bases and the J gene lost 2 bases, with 10 bases spanning the gap.

The CDR3 nucleotides read TGCAGCGTTGAAAGACTAGCCACAGATACGCAGTATTTT. It specifies CSVERLATDTQYF. The J gene is TRBJ2-3, the V gene TRBV29-1, with 7 bases lining up with TRBD2. The CDR3 covers 13 residues. Germline CDR1 reads SQVTM; CDR2 reads ANQGSEA. V lost 2 bases to trimming and J lost 2 bases; unmatched junction nucleotides: 1.

The chain joins TRBV10-3 to TRBJ1-1; TRBD1 is a possible D gene (6 bases). V gave up 6 bases and J gave up 2 bases, with 10 bases separating them. The CDR3 consists of 13 residues. The germline gives CDR1 ENHRY, CDR2 SYGVKD. The CDR3 loop is CAISGTTNTEAFF. As DNA, the CDR3 is TGTGCCATCAGCGGGACAACTAACACTGAAGCTTTCTTT.

The CDR3 sequence: CASSLGLRETQYF. The CDR3 bases are TGTGCCAGCAGTCTCGGTCTAAGGGAGACCCAGTACTTC. This chain uses TRBV7-2 with TRBJ2-5; D ambiguous. CDR3 length: 13 residues. Germline-derived CDR1 and CDR2 are SGHTA and FQGNSA. With 6 bases removed from V and 5 bases from J, the gap between germline ends came to 13 bases.

The chain has TRBV6-5 and TRBJ1-2, with 12 bases lining up with TRBD1. The CDR3 consists of 14 residues. V was pared by 5 bases and J by 8 bases, with 6 bases of the junction left unmatched. The V gene's germline CDR1 is MNHEY and CDR2 SVGAGI. CDR3 nucleotides: TGTGCCAGCAGTGACGCCGGGACAGGGGGCGGCTACACCTTC. Translation gives CASSDAGTGGGYTF.

This rearrangement joins TRBV27 to TRBJ2-1; 10 nucleotides line up with TRBD2. This CDR3 spans 16 amino acids. Germline V gives CDR1 MNHEY, CDR2 SMNVEV (reference sequence). The V segment lost 0 bases and the J segment 7 bases; nucleotides outside the gene matches: 6. CDR3 nucleotides: TGTGCCAGCAGTTTATCGGCTAGCGGGAGTCGGAATGAGCAGTTCTTC. Its translation: CASSLSASGSRNEQFF.

This clone was observed a handful of times. This rearrangement joins TRBV2 to TRBJ2-1, with D perhaps TRBD2 (5 bases). V gave up 10 bases and J gave up 4 bases, with 11 bases separating them. Germline CDR1 reads SNHLY; CDR2 reads FYNNEI. This CDR3 has 12 amino acids. CDR3 bases: TGTGCCACTCAGGACTCGTACAATGAGCAGTTCTTC. Encoded protein: CATQDSYNEQFF.

The chain is built from TRBV25-1 and TRBJ2-7, with 8 bases identical to TRBD2. With V trimmed by 3 bases and J by 3 bases, 10 bases remained unmatched. This CDR3 is 16 amino acids long. CDR1 MGHDK and CDR2 SYGVNS come from the germline V gene. The CDR3 nucleotides are TGTGCCAGCAGTGATCTACCGGGGGGGGAAAGCTACGAGCAGTACTTC. It yields the protein CASSDLPGGESYEQYF.

A few counts support this clone. The chain recombines TRBV9 with TRBJ2-1; weak D call: TRBD1 (5 bases). The germline CDR1 and CDR2 sequences are SGDLS and YYNGEE. Trimming removed 3 bases from V and 10 bases from J, with 11 bases in between. The CDR3 sequence is 12 residues long. The CDR3 region is CASSGDRTEQFF. The CDR3 nucleotides read TGTGCCAGCAGCGGAGATCGGACAGAGCAGTTCTTC.

The chain couples TRBV28 to TRBJ2-1; TRBD2 matches 11 bases. CDR1 is MDHEN and CDR2 is SYDVKM in the germline V gene. The CDR3 has 15 residues. Trimming at V came to 4 bases and at J to 9 bases, leaving 8 bases not matched to a gene. The CDR3 DNA reads TGTGCCAGCAGTTCCCTGACTAGCGGGATTGGTGAGCAGTTCTTC. Its translation is CASSSLTSGIGEQFF.

As to this clone: Other DNA sequences in this sample translate to the same CDR3. The V gene is TRBV9, the J gene TRBJ1-3, with unresolved D. The V gene lost 0 bases and the J gene lost 0 bases, with 1 base spanning the gap. The germline CDR1 and CDR2 sequences are SGDLS and YYNGEE. The CDR3 contains 13 residues. Here the CDR3 DNA reads TGTGCCAGCAGCGTAGACTCTGGAAACACCATATATTTT. Translation gives CASSVDSGNTIYF.